What follows is one T cell receptor (beta chain) and its context. No antigen is known for it. These data are taken from a study of somatic mutations in cytotoxic T cells in rheumatoid arthritis. General study findings and limits: Of approximately 70 patients, roughly 8 had a largest CD8+ clone that exceeded 20% of CD8+ cells. CD8+ T-cell clonality did not differ significantly between rheumatoid arthritis patients and age-matched healthy controls.

Assay used: immunoSEQ multiplex PCR; TCRdb lists only in-frame clones, some missing. This table has about 7,300 clones, roughly 69% appearing once. The specimen was CD8+ T cells sorted from blood. The TCR originated in an adult with rheumatoid arthritis.

The CDR3, as DNA: TGTGCTACGGGACGCGGGAACACTGAAGCTTTCTTT. Protein product: CATGRGNTEAFF. This chain uses TRBV27 with TRBJ1-1; tentative D call: TRBD1 (5 bases). The V gene's germline CDR1 is MNHEY and CDR2 SMNVEV (reference sequence). This CDR3 is 12 amino acids long.